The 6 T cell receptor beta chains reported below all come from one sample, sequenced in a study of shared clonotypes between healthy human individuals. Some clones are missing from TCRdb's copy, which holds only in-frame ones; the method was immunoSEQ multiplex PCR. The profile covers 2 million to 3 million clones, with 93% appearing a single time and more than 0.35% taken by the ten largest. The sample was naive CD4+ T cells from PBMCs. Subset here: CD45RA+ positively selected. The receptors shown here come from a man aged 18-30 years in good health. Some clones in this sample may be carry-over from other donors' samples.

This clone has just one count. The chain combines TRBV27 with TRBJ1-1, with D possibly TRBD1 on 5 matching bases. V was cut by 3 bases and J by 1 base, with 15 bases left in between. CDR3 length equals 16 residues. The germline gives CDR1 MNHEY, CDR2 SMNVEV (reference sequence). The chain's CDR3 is CASSFWDPQGNTEAFF. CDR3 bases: TGTGCCAGCAGTTTCTGGGACCCTCAGGGGAACACTGAAGCTTTCTTT.

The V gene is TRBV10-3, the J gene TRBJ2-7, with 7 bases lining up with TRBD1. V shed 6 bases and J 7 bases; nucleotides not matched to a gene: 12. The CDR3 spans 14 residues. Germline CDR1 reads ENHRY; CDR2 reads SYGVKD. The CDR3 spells CAISPQGTVREQYF. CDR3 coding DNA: TGTGCCATCAGCCCACAGGGGACGGTAAGGGAGCAGTACTTC.

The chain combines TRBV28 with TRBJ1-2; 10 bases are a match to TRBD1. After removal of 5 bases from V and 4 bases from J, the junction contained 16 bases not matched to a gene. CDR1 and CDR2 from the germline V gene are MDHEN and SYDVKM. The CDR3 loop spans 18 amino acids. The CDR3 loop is CASSLTGTGVFDGYGYTF. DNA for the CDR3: TGTGCCAGCAGTCTCACCGGGACAGGGGTGTTTGATGGCTATGGCTACACCTTC.

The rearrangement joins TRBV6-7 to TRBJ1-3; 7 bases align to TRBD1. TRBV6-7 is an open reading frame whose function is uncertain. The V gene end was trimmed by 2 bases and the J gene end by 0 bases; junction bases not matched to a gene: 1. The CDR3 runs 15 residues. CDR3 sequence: CASSYRDSSGNTIYF. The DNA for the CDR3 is TGTGCCAGCAGTTACCGGGACAGCTCTGGAAACACCATATATTTT.

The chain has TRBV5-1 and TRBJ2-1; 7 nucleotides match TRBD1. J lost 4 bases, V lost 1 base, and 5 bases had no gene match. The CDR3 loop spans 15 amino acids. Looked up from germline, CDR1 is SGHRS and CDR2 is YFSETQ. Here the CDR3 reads CASSLTDRIYNEQFF. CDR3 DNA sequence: TGCGCCAGCAGCTTGACGGACAGGATATACAATGAGCAGTTCTTC.

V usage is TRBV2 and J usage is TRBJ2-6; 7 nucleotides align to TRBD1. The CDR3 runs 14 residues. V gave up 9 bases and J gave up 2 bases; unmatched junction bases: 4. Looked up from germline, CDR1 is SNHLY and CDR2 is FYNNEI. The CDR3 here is CARRQGAGANVLTF. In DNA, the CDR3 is TGTGCCAGAAGACAGGGTGCTGGGGCCAACGTCCTGACTTTC. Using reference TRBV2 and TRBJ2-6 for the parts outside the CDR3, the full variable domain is EPEVTQTPSHQVTQMGQEVILRCVPISNHLYFYWYRQILGQKVEFLVSFYNNEISEKSEIFDDQFSVERPDGSNFTLKIRSTKLEDSAMYFCARRQGAGANVLTFGAGSRLTVL.